This TCR beta chain was sequenced in a study of cytomegalovirus exposure and HLA in healthy donors. On this clone itself: Its matching antigen is unknown.

Looked up from germline, CDR1 is SQVTM and CDR2 is ANQGSEA. V lost 5 bases and J lost 3, with 11 bases in between. CDR3 size: 13 residues. It was with 60 Vbeta and 13 Jbeta primers that the PCR ran. Clones were read by immunoSEQ multiplex PCR, and TCRdb kept only the in-frame ones, dropping some. The sample shows around 91,000 clones, about nine tenths of them seen only once. Study-wide results and limits: With later analysis, a missense DCLRE1C variant became linked to TCR beta V- and J-gene trimming. Most TCR sequences were rare, but some public TCRs occurred in many donors.

The sample was PBMCs. This sequence joins TRBV29-1 and TRBJ1-5; the D gene is possibly TRBD1 (6 bases). The sequence derives from a man under 40 in good health and CMV-seropositive. DNA for the CDR3: TGCAGCGTTTTAGGACAGCCCAATCAGCCCCAGCATTTT. It codes for CSVLGQPNQPQHF.